This T cell receptor (beta chain) was recorded in a study of T cell responses to AZD1222 COVID-19 vaccine. Study-level findings and limits: AZD1222 recipients seropositive at baseline numbered only 6 or 7. Donors skewed white British and female; clonal diversity was possibly underestimated.

The CDR3 loop spans 15 amino acids. Per germline, CDR1 MNHNY and CDR2 SVGAGI (reference sequence). V was shortened by 6 bases and J by 0 bases, with 12 bases between the two germline ends. For this clone: Antigen specificity is unknown.

TCRdb's copy holds only in-frame clones and misses some; the assay was immunoSEQ multiplex PCR. The sample contains about 69,000 clones, approximately 90% of which appear only once. This clonotype was sampled from an adult in good health. Specimen: peripheral blood, collected on day 0 of AZD1222 vaccination. The J gene is TRBJ2-1, the V gene TRBV6-6, with D maybe TRBD2 (5 bases). In nucleotides, the CDR3 is TGTGCCAGCAGGGATACGGGGAGCTCCTACAATGAGCAGTTCTTC. It yields the protein CASRDTGSSYNEQFF.